One and the same sample provided the 28 T cell receptor beta chains below, sequenced in a study of T cell responses to AZD1222 COVID-19 vaccine. Produced via immunoSEQ multiplex PCR; TCRdb's table is partial and in-frame only. This table has under 150,000 clones, roughly 88% appearing once. The source material was peripheral blood, sampled 28 days after the second AZD1222 dose. These receptors all stem from an adult who received the AZD1222 COVID-19 vaccine.

The chain recombines TRBV7-2 with TRBJ2-2; D might be TRBD1 (6 bases). Per the germline V gene, CDR1 is SGHTA and CDR2 is FQGNSA. V shed 1 base and J shed 4 bases, with 10 bases lying between them. The CDR3 is 15 amino acids. The CDR3 sequence: CASSLVTGSTGELFF. Here the CDR3 DNA reads TGTGCCAGCAGCTTAGTGACAGGATCCACCGGGGAGCTGTTTTTT. Based on the CDR3 plus reference TRBV7-2 and TRBJ2-2, the full variable domain is GAGVSQSPSNKVTEKGKDVELRCDPISGHTALYWYRQSLGQGLEFLIYFQGNSAPDKSGLPSDRFSAERTGGSVSTLTIQRTQQEDSAVYLCASSLVTGSTGELFFGEGSRLTVL.

V and J are TRBV7-2 and TRBJ2-7, with 14 bases identical to TRBD2. The J segment lost 0 bases and the V segment lost 5 bases, leaving 12 bases of the junction unmatched. Per germline, CDR1 SGHTA and CDR2 FQGNSA. This CDR3 contains 19 residues. Here the CDR3 reads CASSPGTSGRGGPSYEQYF. CDR3 DNA: TGTGCCAGCAGCCCGGGGACTAGCGGGAGAGGAGGGCCCTCCTACGAGCAGTACTTC.

The rearrangement links TRBV7-3 to TRBJ2-2; TRBD1 matches at 10 bases. The J segment lost 5 bases and the V segment lost 4 bases, leaving 4 bases of the junction unmatched. The CDR3 sequence is 15 residues long. Per germline, CDR1 SGHTA and CDR2 FQGTGA. The CDR3 nucleotides are TGTGCCAGCAGCTCCAGACAGGGGGCAACCGGGGAGCTGTTTTTT. It is translated as CASSSRQGATGELFF. The full variable domain, rest sourced from reference TRBV7-3 and TRBJ2-2, is GAGVSQTPSNKVTEKGKYVELRCDPISGHTALYWYRQSLGQGPEFLIYFQGTGAADDSGLPNDRFFAVRPEGSVSTLKIQRTERGDSAVYLCASSSRQGATGELFFGEGSRLTVL.

The chain couples TRBV9 to TRBJ2-7; 9 positions match TRBD1. CDR1 is SGDLS and CDR2 is YYNGEE in the germline V gene. With V trimmed by 4 bases and J by 3 bases, 11 bases remained unmatched. The CDR3 has 16 amino acids. The CDR3 loop is CASSPGGGTGYYEQYF. DNA for the CDR3: TGTGCCAGCAGCCCCGGGGGAGGGACAGGGTACTACGAGCAGTACTTC.

The chain has TRBV19 and TRBJ2-7; the D is unclear. CDR3 length: 13 amino acids. Trimming removed 7 bases at V and 6 bases at J, with 16 bases between. Germline CDR1 and CDR2: LNHDA and SQIVND (reference sequence). CDR3 protein: CASTPSRFGEQYF. The CDR3 DNA reads as TGTGCCAGTACCCCATCGAGGTTTGGCGAGCAGTACTTC.

This sequence joins TRBV10-1 and TRBJ1-6, with D perhaps matching TRBD1 (5 bases). Germline V gives CDR1 WNHNN, CDR2 SYGVQD (reference sequence). The V end lost 4 bases, the J end lost 7 bases, and 11 bases lay between the germline ends. There are 14 residues in the CDR3. CDR3 bases: TGCGCCAGCAGTGTTGCCAGGGAGAATTCACCCCTCCACTTT. Its protein is CASSVARENSPLHF.

V is TRBV11-3 and J is TRBJ2-1; D is unresolved. V shed 3 bases and J shed 2 bases, with 5 bases lying between them. Per the germline V gene, CDR1 is SGHNT and CDR2 is YENEEA. The CDR3 has 13 residues. For the CDR3, the DNA is TGTGCCAGCAGCTTTCAGGCCTACAATGAGCAGTTCTTC. It translates to CASSFQAYNEQFF.

The genes are TRBV12-3 or TRBV12-4 and TRBJ1-4; no reliable D call. This CDR3 comprises 12 residues. Trimming shortened V by 5 bases and J by 7 bases, and 8 bases separated the two germline ends. CDR3 DNA sequence: TGTGCCAGCAGTCTATACGGTGAAAAACTGTTTTTT. Protein sequence: CASSLYGEKLFF.

Only one count was recorded for this clone. The gene calls are TRBV9 and TRBJ1-1; unclear D gene. This CDR3 is 14 amino acids long. V was shortened by 0 bases and J by 9 bases, with 15 bases between the two germline ends. Germline V gene data show CDR1 as SGDLS and CDR2 as YYNGEE. The DNA for the CDR3 is TGTGCCAGCAGCGTAGCTAATTCCGGGGAAAAAGCTTTCTTT. Its translation: CASSVANSGEKAFF.

Points on this clone: At one boundary the junction diverges from the germline segment, which might be a read error. The chain carries TRBV11-2 and TRBJ1-5, with D possibly being TRBD1 (6 bases). CDR1 SGHAT and CDR2 FQNNGV come from the germline V gene. The CDR3 totals 14 residues. The CDR3 nucleotides are TGCTTAAAGACAGGTCATTATAGCAATCAGCCCCAGCATTTT. Amino acids: CLKTGHYSNQPQHF.

The J gene is TRBJ1-2, the V gene TRBV9, with 8 positions matching TRBD1. After removal of 3 bases from V and 2 bases from J, the junction contained 6 bases not matched to a gene. CDR1 and CDR2 from the germline V gene are SGDLS and YYNGEE. This CDR3 contains 15 residues. The CDR3 sequence: CASSANSGGNYGYTF. The CDR3 DNA is TGTGCCAGCAGCGCAAACTCAGGGGGCAACTATGGCTACACCTTC.

This clone was recorded once. The chain carries TRBV6-5 and TRBJ1-2; 7 nucleotides match TRBD1. Per the germline V gene, CDR1 is MNHEY and CDR2 is SVGAGI. This CDR3 has 13 amino acids. V shed 7 bases, J shed 5 bases, and the junction held 7 bases outside the gene matches. CDR3 amino acids: CASILQGKYGYTF. CDR3 nucleotide sequence: TGTGCCAGCATCTTACAGGGGAAATATGGCTACACCTTC.

The chain employs TRBV19 and TRBJ1-1; the D is unclear. The germline V gene encodes CDR1 LNHDA and CDR2 SQIVND (reference sequence). The V and J ends lost 4 bases and 2 bases respectively, with 8 bases between them. The length of the CDR3 is 13 residues. The CDR3 sequence: CASSTSKNTEAFF. As DNA, the CDR3 is TGTGCCAGTAGTACCTCCAAAAACACTGAAGCTTTCTTT.

The chain is built from TRBV15 and TRBJ2-3, with D unclear. Germline V gene data show CDR1 as LNHNV and CDR2 as YYDKDF (reference sequence). The V end was cut by 1 base, the J end by 1 base, with 6 bases between. There are 14 residues in the CDR3. The CDR3 region is CATSRGRGTDTQYF. The CDR3 DNA reads as TGTGCCACCAGCAGAGGGAGAGGCACAGATACGCAGTATTTT.

The chain has TRBV18 and TRBJ2-5, with TRBD2 identical over 7 bases. Per germline, CDR1 KGHSH and CDR2 LQKENI. J gave up 5 bases and V 6 bases, and 6 bases lay outside the gene matches. The CDR3 is 13 amino acids. The CDR3 DNA reads as TGTGCCAGCTCGCTTGGACTAGGTGAGACCCAGTACTTC. This encodes CASSLGLGETQYF.

This chain links TRBV2 with TRBJ1-3; possibly TRBD1 for D (6 bases). V was trimmed by 5 bases and J by 0 bases, leaving 14 bases between them. Germline CDR1 is SNHLY and CDR2 is FYNNEI. This CDR3 has 16 amino acids. CDR3 DNA sequence: TGTGCCAGCAGTCTAGGGACACCCGGCTCTGGAAACACCATATATTTT. Protein sequence: CASSLGTPGSGNTIYF. The full variable domain, with the rest looked up from reference TRBV2 and TRBJ1-3, is EPEVTQTPSHQVTQMGQEVILRCVPISNHLYFYWYRQILGQKVEFLVSFYNNEISEKSEIFDDQFSVERPDGSNFTLKIRSTKLEDSAMYFCASSLGTPGSGNTIYFGEGSWLTVV.

As DNA, the CDR3 is TGTGCCACCGCCAGGGATTCGTCCTACAATGAGCAGTTCTTC. Its protein is CATARDSSYNEQFF. The chain uses TRBV2 and TRBJ2-1; the D gene is possibly TRBD1 (5 bases). The V end was cut by 10 bases, the J end by 1 base, with 14 bases between. This CDR3 has 14 residues. Germline-derived CDR1 and CDR2 are SNHLY and FYNNEI.

The CDR3 is CASSSGTAGEQYF. DNA for the CDR3: TGTGCCAGCAGCTCCGGGACAGCAGGGGAGCAGTACTTC. The chain uses TRBV11-3 and TRBJ2-7; TRBD1 matches 7 bases. The junction had 7 bases not matched to a gene; V was cut back by 4 bases and J by 7 bases. Germline V gene sequence: CDR1 SGHNT, CDR2 YENEEA. The CDR3 consists of 13 residues.

V and J are TRBV30 and TRBJ2-1; a weak D match, TRBD2 (6 bases). With 0 bases removed from V and 10 bases from J, the gap between germline ends came to 16 bases. The CDR3 is 14 amino acids. Germline V gene lookup returns CDR1 GTSNPN and CDR2 SVGIG (reference sequence). Here the CDR3 DNA reads TGTGCCTGGAGTGTTGGACTGGGGGGAAGGGAGCAGTTCTTC. It codes for CAWSVGLGGREQFF.

This chain connects TRBV7-2 to TRBJ1-5, with a weak D call TRBD1 (5 bases). The CDR3 totals 16 residues. Trimming left V 1 base short and J 2 bases short, with 12 bases between. The germline V gene has CDR1 SGHTA and CDR2 FQGNSA. This chain's CDR3 is CASSLGGAQGNQPQHF. As DNA, the CDR3 is TGTGCCAGCAGCTTAGGAGGGGCGCAGGGCAATCAGCCCCAGCATTTT.

V is TRBV11-2 and J is TRBJ1-1; TRBD1 aligns across 8 bases. Germline values: CDR1 SGHAT, CDR2 FQNNGV. The V segment lost 5 bases and the J segment 4 bases; nucleotides outside the gene matches: 3. CDR3 length equals 13 residues. The CDR3 DNA sequence: TGTGCCAGCAGCCGCGACAGGGGCACTGAAGCTTTCTTT. Translating it yields CASSRDRGTEAFF.

This chain connects TRBV9 to TRBJ2-5; D is ambiguous. Trimming removed 0 bases from V and 5 bases from J, with 8 bases in between. CDR3 length equals 13 residues. Germline CDR1 reads SGDLS; CDR2 reads YYNGEE. CDR3 sequence: CASSVESPETQYF. For the CDR3, the DNA is TGTGCCAGCAGCGTAGAGTCTCCCGAGACCCAGTACTTC.

In its sample, this clone was seen once. The V and J genes are TRBV6-5 and TRBJ1-3, with TRBD1 matching 8 bases. V lost 6 bases to trimming and J lost 2 bases; unmatched junction nucleotides: 3. This CDR3 is 14 amino acids long. Per germline, CDR1 MNHEY and CDR2 SVGAGI. Here the CDR3 reads CASRPRGPGNTIYF. As DNA, the CDR3 is TGTGCCAGCAGACCCAGGGGGCCTGGAAACACCATATATTTT.

J is TRBJ1-1 and V is TRBV29-1, with 8 bases identical to TRBD1. The V gene end was trimmed by 7 bases and the J gene end by 1 base; junction bases not matched to a gene: 14. CDR1 and CDR2 (germline): SQVTM, ANQGSEA. This CDR3 contains 16 residues. The CDR3 region is CSAGQGLTFSNTEAFF. The CDR3 DNA reads as TGCAGCGCTGGACAGGGTCTCACATTTTCGAACACTGAAGCTTTCTTT.

The chain couples TRBV5-1 to TRBJ2-7; the match to TRBD2 covers 9 bases. The CDR3 is 17 residues long. V trimming: 0 bases; J trimming: 0 bases; junction bases outside the gene matches: 7. Germline V gene sequence: CDR1 SGHRS, CDR2 YFSETQ. The CDR3 bases are TGCGCCAGCAGCTTGGATCTTCGACTAGCGGTCTCCTACGAGCAGTACTTC. It specifies CASSLDLRLAVSYEQYF.

This clone was counted between two and nine times. The chain is built from TRBV21-1 and TRBJ2-7. TRBV21-1 is flagged as a pseudogene. This CDR3 comprises 13 residues. CDR3 amino acids: CASSKALHYEQYF. The CDR3 nucleotides are TGTGCCAGCAGCAAAGCGCTTCACTACGAGCAGTACTTC.

The chain has TRBV2 and TRBJ1-1; D uncertain. Germline V gene data show CDR1 as SNHLY and CDR2 as FYNNEI. This CDR3 is 14 amino acids long. Trimming took 7 bases from V and 0 from J, leaving 12 bases between them. The CDR3 coding sequence is TGTGCCAGCACTGCCCGGGCCGTGAACACTGAAGCTTTCTTT. It codes for CASTARAVNTEAFF. The full variable domain, rest sourced from reference TRBV2 and TRBJ1-1, is EPEVTQTPSHQVTQMGQEVILRCVPISNHLYFYWYRQILGQKVEFLVSFYNNEISEKSEIFDDQFSVERPDGSNFTLKIRSTKLEDSAMYFCASTARAVNTEAFFGQGTRLTVV.

The V and J genes are TRBV19 and TRBJ2-1; 9 positions match TRBD1. V lost 6 bases, J lost 9 bases, and 18 bases stayed unmatched. Germline V gives CDR1 LNHDA, CDR2 SQIVND (reference sequence). The CDR3 is 17 amino acids. The CDR3 is CASSHQTAGQGYGEQFF. CDR3 sequence (DNA): TGTGCCAGTAGCCATCAGACAGCGGGACAGGGATATGGTGAGCAGTTCTTC.